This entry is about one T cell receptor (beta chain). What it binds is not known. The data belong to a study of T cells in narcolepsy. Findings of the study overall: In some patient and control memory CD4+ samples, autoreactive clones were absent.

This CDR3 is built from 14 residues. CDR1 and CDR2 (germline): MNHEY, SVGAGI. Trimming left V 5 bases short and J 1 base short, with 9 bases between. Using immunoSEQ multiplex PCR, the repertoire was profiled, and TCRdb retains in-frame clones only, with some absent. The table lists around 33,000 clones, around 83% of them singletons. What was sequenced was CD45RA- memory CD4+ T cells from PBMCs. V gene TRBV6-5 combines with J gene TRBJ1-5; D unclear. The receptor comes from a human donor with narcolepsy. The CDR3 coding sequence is TGTGCCAGCAGTGACCTCCGGAGCAATCAGCCCCAGCATTTT. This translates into CASSDLRSNQPQHF.